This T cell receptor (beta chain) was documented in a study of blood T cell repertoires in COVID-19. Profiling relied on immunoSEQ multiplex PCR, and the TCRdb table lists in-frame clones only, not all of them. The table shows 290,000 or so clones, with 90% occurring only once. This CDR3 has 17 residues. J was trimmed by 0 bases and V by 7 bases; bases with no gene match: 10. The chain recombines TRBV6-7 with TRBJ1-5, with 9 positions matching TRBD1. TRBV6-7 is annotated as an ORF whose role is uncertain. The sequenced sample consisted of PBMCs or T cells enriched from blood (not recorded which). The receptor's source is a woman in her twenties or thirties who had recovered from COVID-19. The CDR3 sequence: CASITPGQGHSNQPQHF. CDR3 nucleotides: TGTGCCAGCATCACCCCGGGACAGGGACATAGCAATCAGCCCCAGCATTTT.